This section outlines one T cell receptor (beta chain) sequence together with its context. The data were produced by immunoSEQ multiplex PCR, yet TCRdb's version contains in-frame clones alone and is incomplete. The table has approximately 230,000 clones, around 88% seen once. This sample was included in a study of blood T cell repertoires in COVID-19. V shed 5 bases and J shed 4 bases, with 12 bases lying between them. In germline, CDR1 is PRHDT, CDR2 FYEKMQ (reference sequence). This CDR3 region has 13 residues. Seattle patients were enrolled during active infection and followed longitudinally. Material for sequencing was peripheral blood. The TCR comes from a woman aged 30 to 39 with COVID-19, enrolled during active disease. The chain has TRBV13 and TRBJ2-7; a weak D match, TRBD2 (6 bases). As DNA, the CDR3 is TGTGCCAGCAGCCGCGCCGGAGGGTACGAGCAGTACTTC. Translating gives CASSRAGGYEQYF.